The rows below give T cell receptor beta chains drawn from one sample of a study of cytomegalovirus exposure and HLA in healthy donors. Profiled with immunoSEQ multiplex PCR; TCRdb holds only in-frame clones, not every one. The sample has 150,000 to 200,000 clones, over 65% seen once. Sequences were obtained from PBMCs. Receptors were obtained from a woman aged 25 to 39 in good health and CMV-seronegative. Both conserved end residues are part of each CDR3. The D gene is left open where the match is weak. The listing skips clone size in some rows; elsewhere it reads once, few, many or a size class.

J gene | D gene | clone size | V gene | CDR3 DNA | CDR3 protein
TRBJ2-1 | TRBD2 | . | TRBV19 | TGTGCCAGCAACCCGGGCGGGAGGTACAATGAGCAGTTCTTC | CASNPGGRYNEQFF
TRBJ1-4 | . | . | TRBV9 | TGTGCCAGCAGCGTAGGGCCCTCGCCAGATGAAAAACTGTTTTTT | CASSVGPSPDEKLFF
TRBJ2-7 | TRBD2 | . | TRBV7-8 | TGTGCCAGCAGCTTAGTAGCGGGAGCATTGACCTACGAGCAGTACTTC | CASSLVAGALTYEQYF
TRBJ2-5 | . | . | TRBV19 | TGTGCCAGTAGTCCCCCCGCCAGGGGCAGCCAAGAGACCCAGTACTTC | CASSPPARGSQETQYF
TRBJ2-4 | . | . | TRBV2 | TGTGCCAGCAAACTGGGAGTTCTAGCCAAAAACATTCAGTACTTC | CASKLGVLAKNIQYF
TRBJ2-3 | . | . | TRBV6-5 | TGTGCCACCCGACTCCACGGGAGCCGAGATACGCAGTATTTT | CATRLHGSRDTQYF
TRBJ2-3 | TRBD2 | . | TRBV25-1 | TGTGCCAGCAGTGAATTCTCCGGGAGGTCAGATACGCAGTATTTT | CASSEFSGRSDTQYF
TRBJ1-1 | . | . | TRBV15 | TGTGCCACCAGCAGAGATTTGAGCACCCCGGGGACTGAAGCTTTCTTT | CATSRDLSTPGTEAFF
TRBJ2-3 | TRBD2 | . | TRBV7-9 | TGTGCCAGCAGCTTTCTCGCGGGAGTAGTAGATACGCAGTATTTT | CASSFLAGVVDTQYF
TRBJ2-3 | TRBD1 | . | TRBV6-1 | TGTGCCAGCAGTGACGGACAGGGCCCGGATACGCAGTATTTT | CASSDGQGPDTQYF
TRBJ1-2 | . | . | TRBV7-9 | TGTTCCAGCAGCTTGGACAGCTATGGCTACACCTTC | CSSSLDSYGYTF
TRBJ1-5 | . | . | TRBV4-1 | TGCGCCAGCAGCCCCCTGGGAAGGGGCCCGATTAGCAATCAGCCCCAGCATTTT | CASSPLGRGPISNQPQHF
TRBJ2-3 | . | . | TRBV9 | TGTGCCAGCAGCCACTTGACAGATAGAAGCACAGATACGCAGTATTTT | CASSHLTDRSTDTQYF
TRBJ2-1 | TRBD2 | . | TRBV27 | TGTGCCAGCACCGCCGGCCTGCTAGCGGGCTCCTGGGATGAGCAGTTCTTC | CASTAGLLAGSWDEQFF
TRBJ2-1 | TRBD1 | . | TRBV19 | TGTGCCAGTAGTATTGGGGACAGATCCTACAATGAGCAGTTCTTC | CASSIGDRSYNEQFF
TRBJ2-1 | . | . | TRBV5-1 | TGCGCCAGCAGCTTTATGTCGGACAATGAGCAGTTCTTC | CASSFMSDNEQFF
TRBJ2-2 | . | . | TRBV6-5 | TGTGCCAGCAGAGGGGACACCGGGGAGCTGTTTTTT | CASRGDTGELFF
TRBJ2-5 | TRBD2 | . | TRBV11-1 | TGTGCCAGCAGCTCCGGACTAGCGGGGGGCAGGACTCAAGAGACCCAGTACTTC | CASSSGLAGGRTQETQYF
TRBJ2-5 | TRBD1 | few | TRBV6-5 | TGTGCCAGCAGCTTCGACAGGGGCCAAGAGACCCAGTACTTC | CASSFDRGQETQYF
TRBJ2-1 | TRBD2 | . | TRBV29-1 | TGCAGCGTTGATCGGGCGGGAGGGGAGCAGTTCTTC | CSVDRAGGEQFF
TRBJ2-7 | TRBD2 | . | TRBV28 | TGTGCCAGCCAGACTAGCGGGACATCCTACGAGCAGTACTTC | CASQTSGTSYEQYF
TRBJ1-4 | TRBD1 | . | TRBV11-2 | TGTGCCAGCAGCTTTGGCACAGGGGTCAATGAAAAACTGTTTTTT | CASSFGTGVNEKLFF
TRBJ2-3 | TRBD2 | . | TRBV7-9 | TGTGCCAGCAGCTTAGGGGCGGGAGTTTTAGATACGCAGTATTTT | CASSLGAGVLDTQYF
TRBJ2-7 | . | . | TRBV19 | TGTGCCAGTAGCCCGGCAGGTCGCTCCTACGAGCAGTACTTC | CASSPAGRSYEQYF
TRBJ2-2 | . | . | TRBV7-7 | TGTGCCAGCAGCTTGCTAGGTCCGAACACCGGGGAGCTGTTTTTT | CASSLLGPNTGELFF
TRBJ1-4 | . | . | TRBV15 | TGTGCCACCAGCAAAGGAGACAGTAATGAAAAACTGTTTTTT | CATSKGDSNEKLFF
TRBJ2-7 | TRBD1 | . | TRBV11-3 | TGTGCCAGCAGCTTAGATGGGACAGAAACCTACGAGCAGTACTTC | CASSLDGTETYEQYF
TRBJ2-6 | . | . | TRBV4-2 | TGTGCCAGCAGTCATATTCATGTGTGGCCTGGGGCCAACGTCCTGACTTTC | CASSHIHVWPGANVLTF
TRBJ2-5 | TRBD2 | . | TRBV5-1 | TGCGCCAGCAGCTTGGTACTAGCGGGGGGCCAAGAGACCCAGTACTTC | CASSLVLAGGQETQYF
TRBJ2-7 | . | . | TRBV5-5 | TGTGCCAGCAGCTTGGGGGCACCTGCCTACGAGCAGTACTTC | CASSLGAPAYEQYF
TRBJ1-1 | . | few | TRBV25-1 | TGTGCCAGCAGTGAATCCAGGGGTTTTGAACATTTTGAAGCTTTCTTT | CASSESRGFEHFEAFF
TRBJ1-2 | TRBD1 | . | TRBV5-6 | TGTGCCAGCAGCCTCCGGGACAGGGTCTTGGCGTACGGCTACACCTTC | CASSLRDRVLAYGYTF
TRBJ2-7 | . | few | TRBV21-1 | TGTGCCAGCTTAGACAGATACGAGCAGTACTTC | CASLDRYEQYF
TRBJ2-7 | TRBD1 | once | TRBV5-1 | TGCGCCAGCAGCTTGGCCCCGGGACAGGGTTACGAGCAGTACTTC | CASSLAPGQGYEQYF
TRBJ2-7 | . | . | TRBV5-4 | TGTGCCAGCAGCGATATACTCGAGCGGACTAACGAGCAGTACTTC | CASSDILERTNEQYF
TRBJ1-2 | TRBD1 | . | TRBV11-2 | TGTGCCAGCAGCCGCACAGGGGGCGCAGGGGGCTATGGCTACACCTTC | CASSRTGGAGGYGYTF
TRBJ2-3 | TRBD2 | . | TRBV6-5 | TGTGCCAGCAGCCCGGGGGGGGATACGCAGTATTTT | CASSPGGDTQYF
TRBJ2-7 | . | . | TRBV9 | TGTGCCAGCAGCGTAGGTGGGACAAGATACGAGCAGTACTTC | CASSVGGTRYEQYF
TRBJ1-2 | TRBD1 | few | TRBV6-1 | TGTGCCAGCAGTTCCCGGACAGGGAACTATGGCTACACCTTC | CASSSRTGNYGYTF
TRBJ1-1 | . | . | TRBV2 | TGTGCCAGCAGTGAATCCCCTTACACTGAAGCTTTCTTT | CASSESPYTEAFF
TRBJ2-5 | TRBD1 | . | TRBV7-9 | TGTGCCAGCAGCTTAGGGCCGACAGGGGCCCAAGAGACCCAGTACTTC | CASSLGPTGAQETQYF
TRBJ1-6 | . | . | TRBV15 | TGTGCCACCAGCACAGAAGGGGCTCATAATTCACCCCTCCACTTT | CATSTEGAHNSPLHF
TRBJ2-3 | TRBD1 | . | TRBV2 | TGTGCCAGCAGGGCGGGACAGGGCACAGATACGCAGTATTTT | CASRAGQGTDTQYF
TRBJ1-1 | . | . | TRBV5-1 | TGCGCCAGCAGCTTTCAGGGGCAGGGCAGGAGCACTGAAGCTTTCTTT | CASSFQGQGRSTEAFF
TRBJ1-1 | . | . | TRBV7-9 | TGTGCCAGCAGCTTAAAGGAGAGGACACGGAGAGCTTTCTTT | CASSLKERTRRAFF
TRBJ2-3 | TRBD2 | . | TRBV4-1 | TGCGCCAGCAGCCTAGGACTAGCAGCAGTGGCAGATACGCAGTATTTT | CASSLGLAAVADTQYF
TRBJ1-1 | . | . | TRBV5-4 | TGTGCCAGCAGCCGGCGTTCCGGGGTGACTGAAGCTTTCTTT | CASSRRSGVTEAFF
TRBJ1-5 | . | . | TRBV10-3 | TGTGCCATCAGTGCAGGGTTCGATCAGCCCCAGCATTTT | CAISAGFDQPQHF
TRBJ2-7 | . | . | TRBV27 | TGTGCCAGCAGTTACAGGGCTGGCGAGCAGTACTTC | CASSYRAGEQYF
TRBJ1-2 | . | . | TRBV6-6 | TGTGCCAGCAGTTCTCTGGGGGCAGGGGTTAACTATGGCTACACCTTC | CASSSLGAGVNYGYTF
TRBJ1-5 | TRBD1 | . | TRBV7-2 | TGTGCCAGCAGTGTAGTAGGGGACAGATATCAGCCCCAGCATTTT | CASSVVGDRYQPQHF